This entry lists 29 T cell receptor beta chains sequenced from one sample in a study of T cells after yellow fever vaccination. TCRdb independently ran MiXCR on the 5' RACE reads; one entry per CDR3 protein. This table has some 300,000 distinct CDR3 sequences, roughly 10% appearing once. The sequencing here drew on CD4+ T cells sorted from PBMCs, taken 45 days after the yellow fever booster vaccination. Receptors were obtained from a man aged 18 to 30 who received the YFV17D yellow fever vaccine.

This clonotype was counted a few times. The chain combines TRBV7-3 with TRBJ2-2; 9 bases fit TRBD1. Unmatched junction bases numbered 2, after V lost 3 bases and J lost 3 bases. The germline V gene encodes CDR1 SGHTA and CDR2 FQGTGA. The CDR3 covers 15 residues. The chain's CDR3 is CASSLDRGDTGELFF. The DNA of the CDR3 is TGTGCCAGCAGCTTGGACAGGGGTGACACCGGGGAGCTGTTTTTT.

The chain carries TRBV12-3 or TRBV12-4 and TRBJ2-2; TRBD2 matches 7 bases. The CDR3 loop spans 14 amino acids. Trimming removed 6 bases from V and 6 bases from J; junction bases left unmatched: 7. For the CDR3, the DNA is TGTGCCAGCAGCCGAGCGGGGTTGCCCGGGGAGCTGTTTTTT. It codes for CASSRAGLPGELFF.

This clonotype appeared many times. As DNA, the CDR3 is TGTGCCAGCAGCCAGGGCGGGGTAAGCTCCTACGAGCAGTACTTC. Translation: CASSQGGVSSYEQYF. The genes are TRBV4-2 and TRBJ2-7; a possible D gene is TRBD2 (6 bases). The CDR3 contains 15 residues. CDR1 is LGHNA and CDR2 is YNFKEQ in the germline V gene. Trimming left V 3 bases short and J 0 bases short, with 12 bases between.

The chain uses TRBV6-2 or TRBV6-3 and TRBJ2-7; TRBD2 might be the D (7 bases). The CDR3 has 13 amino acids. Looked up from germline, CDR1 is MNHEY and CDR2 is SVGEGT. With 7 bases removed from V and 0 bases from J, the gap between germline ends came to 10 bases. As DNA, the CDR3 is TGTGCCAGCATGGCGGGGGCCTCCTACGAGCAGTACTTC. Translated: CASMAGASYEQYF.

In its sample, this clonotype was seen a few times. The J gene is TRBJ1-5, the V gene TRBV4-3; D gene ambiguous. Trimming pared 1 base from V and 8 bases from J, leaving 9 bases between. This CDR3 has 13 residues. Looked up from germline, CDR1 is LGHNA and CDR2 is YSLEER. CDR3 sequence (DNA): TGCGCCAGCAGCCAAGGGGTCGGGAAGCCCCAGCATTTT. This translates into CASSQGVGKPQHF.

There are a few counts of this clonotype. This rearrangement joins TRBV6-4 to TRBJ1-1; D gene uncertain. The CDR3 spans 13 residues. V was shortened by 3 bases and J by 4 bases, with 9 bases between the two germline ends. Germline V gene data show CDR1 as MRHNA and CDR2 as SNTAGT. CDR3 nucleotide sequence: TGTGCCAGCAGTGAAGCTCGGGGCACTGAAGCTTTCTTT. This gives the protein CASSEARGTEAFF.

This clonotype was found a few times. This chain connects TRBV7-8 to TRBJ1-2; no firm D call. CDR1 is SGHVS, CDR2 FQNEAQ, per germline. The CDR3 contains 14 residues. V lost 5 bases, J lost 8 bases, and 18 bases lay in between. CDR3 in DNA: TGTGCCAGCAGCGCATACCTAGAATTAGGGGGCTACACCTTC. Translating gives CASSAYLELGGYTF.

This clonotype was counted between two and nine times. CDR3 residues: CASSRFRQGAYQPQHF. CDR3 bases: TGTGCCAGCAGCCGCTTTAGACAGGGAGCATATCAGCCCCAGCATTTT. The chain links TRBV7-8 to TRBJ1-5; 7 nucleotides align to TRBD1. This CDR3 contains 16 residues. V trimming: 5 bases; J trimming: 5 bases; junction bases outside the gene matches: 12. Looked up from germline, CDR1 is SGHVS and CDR2 is FQNEAQ.

In its sample, this clonotype was seen a few times. This chain uses TRBV11-2 with TRBJ1-1; D remains unclear. This CDR3 is built from 14 residues. V shed 1 base and J shed 5 bases, with 11 bases lying between them. Germline CDR1 reads SGHAT; CDR2 reads FQNNGV. CDR3 in amino acids: CASSLVNGETEAFF. CDR3 coding DNA: TGTGCCAGCAGCTTAGTCAACGGGGAAACTGAAGCTTTCTTT.

This chain uses TRBV18 with TRBJ2-6; TRBD1 agrees at 9 bases. The germline V gene has CDR1 KGHSH and CDR2 LQKENI. V gave up 3 bases and J gave up 0 bases; unmatched junction bases: 3. This CDR3 comprises 17 residues. CDR3: CASSPGQGSSGANVLTF. The CDR3 nucleotides read TGTGCCAGCTCACCGGGACAGGGATCCTCTGGGGCCAACGTCCTGACTTTC.

There are a few counts of this clonotype. V usage is TRBV24-1 and J usage is TRBJ2-2; D unclear. The germline V gene has CDR1 KGHDR and CDR2 SFDVKD. Trimming stripped 2 bases from V and 0 bases from J, with 12 bases between. The CDR3 totals 17 residues. CDR3: CATSDSKTIANTGELFF. CDR3 nucleotides: TGTGCCACCAGTGATTCTAAGACAATCGCGAACACCGGGGAGCTGTTTTTT.

The chain couples TRBV7-8 to TRBJ2-7; no reliable D call. This CDR3 has 14 amino acids. In germline, CDR1 is SGHVS, CDR2 FQNEAQ. V dropped 1 base and J dropped 7 bases, with 14 bases sitting between them. CDR3 region: CASSLEDPSGEQYV. CDR3 DNA sequence: TGTGCCAGCAGCTTAGAAGACCCCTCTGGAGAGCAGTACGTC.

This clonotype has ten or more counts. This rearrangement joins TRBV28 to TRBJ2-3, with 9 bases lining up with TRBD2. The CDR3 totals 14 residues. The V gene end was trimmed by 6 bases and the J gene end by 4 bases; junction bases not matched to a gene: 5. CDR1 is MDHEN, CDR2 SYDVKM, per germline. The chain's CDR3 is CASSRSGGADTQYF. The CDR3 bases are TGTGCCAGCAGCCGTAGCGGGGGTGCAGATACGCAGTATTTT.

This clonotype has only a few counts. This chain links TRBV6-1 with TRBJ2-1; no clear D gene. V lost 3 bases and J 10 bases, leaving 13 bases between the germline ends. Germline V gives CDR1 MNHNS, CDR2 SASEGT. The CDR3 consists of 13 residues. The CDR3 nucleotides read TGTGCCAGCAGTGAGGTAGATGTGGAAGAGCAGTTCTTC. It codes for CASSEVDVEEQFF.

The rearrangement links TRBV29-1 to TRBJ2-3; D is ambiguous. The V gene's germline CDR1 is SQVTM and CDR2 ANQGSEA. Between the trimmed V and J ends, which lost 4 bases and 1 base, there was a span of 24 bases. The CDR3 consists of 18 residues. The CDR3 spells CSVGGLGFGLFGTDTQYF. In nucleotides, the CDR3 is TGCAGCGTTGGTGGGCTGGGGTTTGGGTTATTCGGCACAGATACGCAGTATTTT.

This clonotype was detected many times. The chain uses TRBV5-1 and TRBJ1-5, with D possibly TRBD1 on 5 matching bases. The ends were cut back, 0 bases at V and 1 base at J, with 8 bases in the middle. Germline CDR1 SGHRS, CDR2 YFSETQ. The CDR3 extends over 15 amino acids. For the CDR3, the DNA is TGCGCCAGCAGCTTGGAGGGGTTAAGCAATCAGCCCCAGCATTTT. Protein: CASSLEGLSNQPQHF. Complete variable domain (other parts from reference TRBV5-1 and TRBJ1-5): KAGVTQTPRYLIKTRGQQVTLSCSPISGHRSVSWYQQTPGQGLQFLFEYFSETQRNKGNFPGRFSGRQFSNSRSEMNVSTLELGDSALYLCASSLEGLSNQPQHFGDGTRLSIL.

At least ten counts were recorded for this clonotype. This chain links TRBV5-1 with TRBJ1-1, with 7 nucleotides matching TRBD1. The junction had 8 bases not matched to a gene; V was cut back by 4 bases and J by 8 bases. This CDR3 has 13 residues. CDR1 SGHRS and CDR2 YFSETQ come from the germline V gene. CDR3 sequence: CASSPNRGPEAFF. The DNA of the CDR3 is TGCGCCAGCAGCCCCAACAGGGGTCCAGAAGCTTTCTTT.

In its sample, this clonotype was seen many times. The gene calls are TRBV20-1 and TRBJ1-5; 7 bases align to TRBD1. With 6 bases clipped from V and 7 bases from J, the junction kept 9 bases outside the gene matches. CDR1 and CDR2 (germline): DFQATT, SNEGSKA (reference sequence). The CDR3 covers 13 residues. The CDR3 sequence: CSAIRQGGQPQHF. CDR3 bases: TGCAGTGCGATTAGACAGGGAGGACAGCCCCAGCATTTT.

This chain links TRBV4-1 with TRBJ1-1; no clear D. CDR1 is MGHRA, CDR2 YSYEKL, per germline. The V end lost 1 base, the J end lost 3 bases, and 9 bases lay between the germline ends. This CDR3 is 14 amino acids long. The CDR3 nucleotides are TGCGCCAGCAGCCAAGTCTATGTGGACACTGAAGCTTTCTTT. Residues: CASSQVYVDTEAFF.

This clonotype came up a few times. The chain joins TRBV9 to TRBJ2-5; D perhaps matches TRBD1 (6 bases). The CDR3 is 14 residues long. Germline CDR1 is SGDLS and CDR2 is YYNGEE. The V end lost 4 bases, the J end lost 4 bases, and 14 bases lay between the germline ends. The CDR3 coding sequence is TGTGCCAGCAGCTTCTCAGGGGTGCCAGAGACCCAGTACTTC. This translates into CASSFSGVPETQYF.

In its sample, this clonotype was seen many times. The chain is built from TRBV30 and TRBJ2-5; 8 bases are shared with TRBD2. V lost 0 bases to trimming and J lost 5 bases; unmatched junction nucleotides: 14. Germline V CDR1 and CDR2: GTSNPN, SVGIG (reference sequence). CDR3 length: 17 residues. CDR3 region: CAWSVRTAGGPLETQYF. The CDR3 DNA follows: TGTGCCTGGAGTGTTAGGACGGCGGGGGGTCCACTTGAGACCCAGTACTTC.

This clonotype was counted only a few times. The chain joins TRBV5-6 to TRBJ1-1; D perhaps matches TRBD1 (6 bases). The length of the CDR3 is 15 residues. The V end was cut by 3 bases, the J end by 0 bases, with 12 bases between. Germline values: CDR1 SGHDT, CDR2 YYEEEE. CDR3 amino acids: CASSSTGIMNTEAFF. CDR3 nucleotide sequence: TGTGCCAGCAGCTCCACAGGGATAATGAACACTGAAGCTTTCTTT.

This clonotype has just a few counts. The V call is TRBV7-3, the J call TRBJ2-1, with 10 bases that match TRBD1. Germline V gene data show CDR1 as SGHTA and CDR2 as FQGTGA. Trimming cost V 4 bases and J 5 bases; bases outside gene matches: 5. This CDR3 comprises 15 residues. The CDR3 reads CASSSTGQGHNEQFF. In DNA form, the CDR3 reads TGTGCCAGCAGCTCTACGGGACAGGGGCACAATGAGCAGTTCTTC.

The chain couples TRBV6-6 to TRBJ2-3; D remains ambiguous. Looked up from germline, CDR1 is MNHNY and CDR2 is SVGAGI (reference sequence). CDR3 length equals 15 residues. V was cut by 1 base and J by 4 bases, with 12 bases left in between. CDR3 protein: CASSYFNVRPDTQYF. CDR3 nucleotides: TGTGCCAGCAGTTACTTTAATGTAAGGCCAGATACGCAGTATTTT.

The gene calls are TRBV10-3 and TRBJ1-3; 8 bases are shared with TRBD1. Germline V gene data show CDR1 as ENHRY and CDR2 as SYGVKD. The CDR3 loop spans 17 amino acids. The trim removed 4 bases at V and 0 bases at J, leaving 8 bases unmatched. The CDR3: CAISVSYRGNSGNTIYF. CDR3 nucleotide sequence: TGTGCCATCAGTGTCTCCTACAGGGGGAACTCTGGAAACACCATATATTTT.

There are a few counts of this clonotype. The rearrangement links TRBV6-2 or TRBV6-3 to TRBJ1-5; D gene uncertain. The CDR3 extends over 14 amino acids. The ends were cut back, 4 bases at V and 6 bases at J, with 13 bases in the middle. The germline CDR1 and CDR2 sequences are MNHEY and SVGEGT. CDR3 DNA: TGTGCCAGCAGTTCCTCTAGCGCGCGTCAGCCCCAGCATTTT. This sequence encodes CASSSSSARQPQHF.

This clonotype was detected a few times. The V gene is TRBV7-8, the J gene TRBJ2-1, with 8 bases that match TRBD1. CDR3 length: 13 residues. CDR1 is SGHVS and CDR2 is FQNEAQ in the germline V gene. V was clipped by 5 bases and J by 9 bases; unmatched bases: 6. The CDR3 region is CASSPQGASEQFF. The DNA for the CDR3 is TGTGCCAGCAGCCCCCAGGGGGCTAGTGAGCAGTTCTTC.

This clonotype was found many times. The chain employs TRBV6-5 and TRBJ2-1; perhaps TRBD1 as D (5 bases). In germline, CDR1 is MNHEY, CDR2 SVGAGI. The CDR3 covers 15 residues. The V end lost 0 bases, the J end lost 7 bases, and 13 bases lay between the germline ends. CDR3 in amino acids: CASSYSARVRNEQFF. The DNA for the CDR3 is TGTGCCAGCAGTTACTCGGCCAGGGTTAGAAATGAGCAGTTCTTC.

There are a few counts of this clonotype. This chain links TRBV6-5 with TRBJ1-1; unclear D gene. Looked up from germline, CDR1 is MNHEY and CDR2 is SVGAGI. Deletions cut 4 bases from V and 4 bases from J, with 4 bases between. The CDR3 has 11 residues. The CDR3 DNA reads as TGTGCCAGCAGTTCTCGCACTGAAGCTTTCTTT. It encodes CASSSRTEAFF.